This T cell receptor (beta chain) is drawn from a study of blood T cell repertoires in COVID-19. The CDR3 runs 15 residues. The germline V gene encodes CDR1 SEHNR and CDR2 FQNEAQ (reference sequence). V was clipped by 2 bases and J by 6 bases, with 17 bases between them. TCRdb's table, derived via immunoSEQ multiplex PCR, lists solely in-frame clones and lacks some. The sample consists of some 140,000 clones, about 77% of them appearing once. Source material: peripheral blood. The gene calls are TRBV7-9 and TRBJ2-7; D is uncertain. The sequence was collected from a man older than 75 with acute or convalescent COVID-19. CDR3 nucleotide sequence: TGTGCCAGCAGCTTAACGGTGCCTGTCGGCGGCGAGCAGTACTTC. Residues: CASSLTVPVGGEQYF.